The source of this TCR beta chain is a study of blood T cells in healthy people across ages. Study findings and constraints: The recorded TCR beta diversity per million T cells decreased in a roughly linear manner with age.

A second roughly 6 to 11 cycle PCR used barcoded and J-beta primers. Each CDR3 protein is one row after TCRdb ran MiXCR on the 5' RACE reads. The repertoire holds about a million distinct CDR3 sequences, more than 30% seen once, with about an eighth in the top ten. Samples had at least 7 million PBMCs isolated from them. The CDR3 totals 16 residues. Germline CDR1 MNHEY, CDR2 SVGEGT. The ends were cut back, 6 bases at V and 1 base at J, with 16 bases in the middle. In regard to this clonotype: No antigen is known for it.

The sample taken for sequencing was blood. The clonotype was recovered from a man in his late teens or twenties in good health. The chain recombines TRBV6-2 or TRBV6-3 with TRBJ1-5; no clear D. CDR3 nucleotides: TGTGCCAGCAGATCACTTGTCTCGGGGAGCAATCAGCCCCAGCATTTT. Its translation: CASRSLVSGSNQPQHF.